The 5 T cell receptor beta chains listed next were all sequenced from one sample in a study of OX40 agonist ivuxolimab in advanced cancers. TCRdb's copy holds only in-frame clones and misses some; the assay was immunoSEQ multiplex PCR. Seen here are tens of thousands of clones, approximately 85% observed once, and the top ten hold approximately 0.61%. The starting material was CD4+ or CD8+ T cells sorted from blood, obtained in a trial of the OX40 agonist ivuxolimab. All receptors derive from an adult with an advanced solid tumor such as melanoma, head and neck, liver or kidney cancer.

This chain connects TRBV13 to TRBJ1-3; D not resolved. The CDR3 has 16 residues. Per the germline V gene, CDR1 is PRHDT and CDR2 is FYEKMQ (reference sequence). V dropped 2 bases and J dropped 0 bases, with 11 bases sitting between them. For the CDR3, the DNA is TGTGCCAGCAGCTTACTGTCAAGAGACTCTGGAAACACCATATATTTT. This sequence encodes CASSLLSRDSGNTIYF.

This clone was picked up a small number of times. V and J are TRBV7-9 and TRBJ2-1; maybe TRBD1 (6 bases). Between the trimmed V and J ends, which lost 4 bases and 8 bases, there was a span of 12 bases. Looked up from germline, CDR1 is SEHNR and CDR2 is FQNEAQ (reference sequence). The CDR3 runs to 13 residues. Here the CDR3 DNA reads TGTGCCAGCAGCTCTGGCAGGGGAGATGAGCAGTTCTTC. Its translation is CASSSGRGDEQFF. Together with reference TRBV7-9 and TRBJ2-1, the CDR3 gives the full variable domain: DTGVSQNPRHKITKRGQNVTFRCDPISEHNRLYWYRQTLGQGPEFLTYFQNEAQLEKSRLLSDRFSAERPKGSFSTLEIQRTEQGDSAMYLCASSSGRGDEQFFGPGTRLTVL.

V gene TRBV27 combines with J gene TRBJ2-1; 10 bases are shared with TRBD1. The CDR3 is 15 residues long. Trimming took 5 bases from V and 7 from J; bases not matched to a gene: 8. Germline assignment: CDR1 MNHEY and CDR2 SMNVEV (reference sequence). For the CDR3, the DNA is TGTGCCAGCAGTCCGAAGGGACAGGGGAGAAATGAGCAGTTCTTC. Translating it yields CASSPKGQGRNEQFF.

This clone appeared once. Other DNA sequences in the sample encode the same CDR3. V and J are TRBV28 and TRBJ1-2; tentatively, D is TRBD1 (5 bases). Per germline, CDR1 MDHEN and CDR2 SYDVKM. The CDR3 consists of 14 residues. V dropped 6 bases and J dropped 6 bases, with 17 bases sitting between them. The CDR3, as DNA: TGTGCCAGCAGCCTCAGGCCACAGGATCATGGCTACACCTTC. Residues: CASSLRPQDHGYTF.

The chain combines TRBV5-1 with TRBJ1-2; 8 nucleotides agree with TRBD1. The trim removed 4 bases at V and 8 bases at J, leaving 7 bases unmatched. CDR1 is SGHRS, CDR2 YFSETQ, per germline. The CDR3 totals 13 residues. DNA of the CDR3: TGCGCCAGCAGCGCGGGACAGGAAGGCGGCTACACCTTC. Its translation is CASSAGQEGGYTF.